The present entry profiles one T cell receptor beta chain with its context. Its antigen is unknown. The germline V and J ends were trimmed by 6 bases and 1 base, with 12 bases remaining between them. Looked up from germline, CDR1 is MNHEY and CDR2 is SVGAGI. The CDR3 is made up of 14 amino acids. The table came from immunoSEQ multiplex PCR; TCRdb's copy has only in-frame clones and leaves some out. The sample shows some 2,000,000 clones, approximately 94% of them seen only once. This sample is part of a study of shared clonotypes between healthy human individuals. Study-level points and caveats: A limitation of the genetic and exposure-history diversity represented arose from few donors.

Naive-designated CD8 cells lacked CD45RO, were positively enriched for CCR7, and omitted terminally differentiated effector memory CD45RA+ cells. The sequenced sample was naive CD8+ T cells sorted from blood. The receptor was isolated from a man aged 18 to 30 in good health. The rearrangement joins TRBV6-5 to TRBJ1-1; D is unresolved. CDR3 nucleotide sequence: TGTGCCAGCAGATACGTCGAGGGGAACACTGAAGCTTTCTTT. It specifies CASRYVEGNTEAFF.